The clone carrying this TCR beta chain occurred once. Its antigen is currently unknown. The germline gives CDR1 GTSNPN, CDR2 SVGIG (reference sequence). The V gene lost 4 bases and the J gene lost 10 bases, with 10 bases spanning the gap. The CDR3 contains 10 residues. Regarding treatment: oral pan-JAK inhibitor, 5-10 mg twice daily. This sample is part of a study of CD8+ T cells in alopecia areata. About the research overall: For 6 to 18 months, tofacitinib was taken, and 6 months off drug followed. Scalp area affected, as a percentage, set the severity score of treated patients.

The authors extracted RNA and reverse transcribed it into cDNA as the sequencing template. Measured with immunoSEQ multiplex PCR; TCRdb has only the in-frame clones, and not every one. The sample lists 100,000 to 150,000 clones; roughly 58% were seen once. Points from the study as a whole: Persistence in scalp and blood during tofacitinib was observed for many expanded lesional clones. Administration of tofacitinib significantly diminished scalp clonality and expanded CD8+ clones within the top 100.

The material was CD8+ T cells sorted from blood, obtained at week 4, from a patient treated with tofacitinib. This TCR came from a human donor with alopecia areata. The chain combines TRBV30 with TRBJ1-1; D unclear. CDR3 amino acids: CAWIADRAFF. CDR3 sequence (DNA): TGTGCCTGGATAGCGGATCGAGCTTTCTTT.